The 9 T cell receptor beta chains given below trace back to one sample, sequenced in a study of blood T cell repertoires in COVID-19 (dated by TCRdb to the early 2020s). Libraries were prepared through the immunoSEQ multiplex PCR assay. The clones in this table, taken by TCRdb from immuneACCESS, are in-frame only. Not every clone is retained; where verified, under half of the shortfall comes from an unresolved V gene, and the cause of the rest is unknown. For this sample there are some 120,000 clones; more than 90% appear just once. The ten largest make up about 3.5% of the sample. Material for sequencing was peripheral blood. Receptor source: a man between 50 and 59 years old with active COVID-19.

The J gene is TRBJ2-7, the V gene TRBV5-1; 7 bases match TRBD2. V shed 0 bases and J 6 bases; nucleotides not matched to a gene: 9. Germline V gene lookup returns CDR1 SGHRS and CDR2 YFSETQ. This CDR3 is built from 15 residues. CDR3: CASSLAQSGGVEQYF. The CDR3 bases are TGCGCCAGCAGCTTGGCCCAGTCTGGGGGGGTCGAGCAGTACTTC. Variable domain in full (rest from reference TRBV5-1 and TRBJ2-7): KAGVTQTPRYLIKTRGQQVTLSCSPISGHRSVSWYQQTPGQGLQFLFEYFSETQRNKGNFPGRFSGRQFSNSRSEMNVSTLELGDSALYLCASSLAQSGGVEQYFGPGTRLTVT.

CDR3 in DNA: TGTGCCAGCTCCCTAGCGGGGGACACCGGGGAGCTGTTTTTT. It encodes CASSLAGDTGELFF. The chain joins TRBV4-2 to TRBJ2-2, with 10 positions matching TRBD2. V lost 8 bases to trimming and J lost 3 bases; unmatched junction nucleotides: 3. CDR1 is LGHNA and CDR2 is YNFKEQ in the germline V gene. This CDR3 is 14 amino acids long.

In its sample, this clone was seen once. This chain uses TRBV15 with TRBJ2-3, with a possible D match to TRBD1 (5 bases). The CDR3 runs 16 residues. Trimming removed 1 base from V and 0 bases from J, with 11 bases in between. Germline values: CDR1 LNHNV, CDR2 YYDKDF (reference sequence). As DNA, the CDR3 is TGTGCCACCAGCAGAGGACGACAGACTAGCACAGATACGCAGTATTTT. Its protein is CATSRGRQTSTDTQYF. The entire variable domain, with the rest obtained from reference TRBV15 and TRBJ2-3, is as follows: DAMVIQNPRYQVTQFGKPVTLSCSQTLNHNVMYWYQQKSSQAPKLLFHYYDKDFNNEADTPDNFQSRRPNTSFCFLDIRSPGLGDTAMYLCATSRGRQTSTDTQYFGPGTRLTVL.

Only a few counts were recorded for this clone. The J gene is TRBJ1-2, the V gene TRBV10-3, with TRBD1 matching over 9 bases. V lost 0 bases and J lost 7; bases outside the gene matches: 9. Germline CDR1 and CDR2: ENHRY and SYGVKD. There are 16 residues in the CDR3. CDR3 bases: TGTGCCATCAGTGAGTCTCGTGACAGGGGGAGAGCTGGCTACACCTTC. Translation: CAISESRDRGRAGYTF.

This chain joins TRBV5-1 and TRBJ1-6; 8 bases map to TRBD1. The CDR3 totals 15 residues. The trim removed 2 bases at V and 10 bases at J, leaving 8 bases unmatched. Per the germline V gene, CDR1 is SGHRS and CDR2 is YFSETQ. The CDR3 nucleotides are TGCGCCAGCAGCTTCGACAGGGGTAGGGGCTCACCCCTCCACTTT. Its protein product is CASSFDRGRGSPLHF.

CDR3 DNA: TGTGCCAGCAGCTGGGGGGAAGGGACTGGGGCCAACGTCCTGACTTTC. Protein sequence: CASSWGEGTGANVLTF. The chain uses TRBV5-8 and TRBJ2-6; a weak D match, TRBD2 (6 bases). Trimming took off 3 bases at V and 2 bases at J, with 12 bases between the two ends. In germline, CDR1 is SGHTS, CDR2 YDEGEE. This CDR3 spans 16 amino acids.

This clone has a single count. The chain employs TRBV6-5 and TRBJ1-2; the match to TRBD1 covers 11 bases. The germline V gene encodes CDR1 MNHEY and CDR2 SVGAGI. The length of the CDR3 is 15 residues. Trimming took 5 bases from V and 3 from J; bases not matched to a gene: 5. The DNA of the CDR3 is TGTGCCAGCAGTAACCGGGACAGGGGGGACTATGGCTACACCTTC. Its protein is CASSNRDRGDYGYTF.

The chain carries TRBV11-3 and TRBJ2-5, with 12 positions matching TRBD2. The trim removed 3 bases at V and 4 bases at J, leaving 3 bases unmatched. Germline CDR1 SGHNT, CDR2 YENEEA. The CDR3 is made up of 15 amino acids. The CDR3 DNA reads TGTGCCAGCAGCTTTGGGACTAGCGGGTTAGAGACCCAGTACTTC. Translating it yields CASSFGTSGLETQYF.

The chain combines TRBV24-1 with TRBJ2-2, with D tentatively TRBD2 (6 bases). The V end lost 1 base, the J end lost 3 bases, and 8 bases lay between the germline ends. Germline V lookup: CDR1 KGHDR, CDR2 SFDVKD. The CDR3 has 15 amino acids. Here the CDR3 reads CATSDFGGDTGELFF. The CDR3 DNA reads TGTGCCACCAGTGATTTTGGAGGGGACACCGGGGAGCTGTTTTTT.